This T cell receptor beta chain came from a study of blood T cell repertoires in COVID-19. Turning to the study itself: Whether acute or convalescent, the COVID-19 samples came from the United States, Italy and Spain. Nucleic acid was either cDNA or gDNA, and it came from T cells, B-cell-depleted T cells, or PBMCs.

Per the study methods: Reference gene primers were amplified, and this amplification served to estimate nucleated cell counts. Sequencing was performed with immunoSEQ multiplex PCR; in TCRdb, only in-frame clones are kept and a portion is missing. The V and J calls and the clone size are those of that table, but D and trimming were determined from the DNA. Of tens of thousands of clones in the sample, 80% to 90% were seen once. CDR1 and CDR2 (germline): SGHRS, YFSETQ. The trim removed 4 bases at V and 6 bases at J, leaving 7 bases unmatched. The CDR3 extends over 13 amino acids. The chain combines TRBV5-1 with TRBJ2-7; TRBD2 matches at 7 bases. This receptor was identified in a man aged 45 to 65 with active COVID-19. Sequenced sample: peripheral blood. The CDR3 region is CASSPGTTGEQYF. In nucleotides, the CDR3 is TGCGCCAGCAGCCCGGGGACTACGGGCGAGCAGTACTTC.